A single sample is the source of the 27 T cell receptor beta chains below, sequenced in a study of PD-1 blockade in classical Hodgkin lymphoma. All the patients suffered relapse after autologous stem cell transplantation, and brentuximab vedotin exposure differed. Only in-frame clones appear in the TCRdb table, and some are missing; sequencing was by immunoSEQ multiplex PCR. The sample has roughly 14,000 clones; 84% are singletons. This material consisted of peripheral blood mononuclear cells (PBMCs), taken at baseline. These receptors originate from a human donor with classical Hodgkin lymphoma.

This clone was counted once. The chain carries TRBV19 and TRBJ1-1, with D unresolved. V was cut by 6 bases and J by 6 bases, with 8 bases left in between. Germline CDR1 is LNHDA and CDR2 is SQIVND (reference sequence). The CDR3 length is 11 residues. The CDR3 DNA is TGTGCCAGTAGAAAGTTCCCTGAAGCTTTCTTT. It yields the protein CASRKFPEAFF.

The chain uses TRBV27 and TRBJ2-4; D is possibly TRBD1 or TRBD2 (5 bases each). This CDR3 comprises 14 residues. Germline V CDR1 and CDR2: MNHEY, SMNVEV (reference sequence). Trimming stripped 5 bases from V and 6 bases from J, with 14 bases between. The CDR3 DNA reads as TGTGCCAGCAGTCTCAGAGGGACCCCAAACATTCAGTACTTC. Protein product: CASSLRGTPNIQYF.

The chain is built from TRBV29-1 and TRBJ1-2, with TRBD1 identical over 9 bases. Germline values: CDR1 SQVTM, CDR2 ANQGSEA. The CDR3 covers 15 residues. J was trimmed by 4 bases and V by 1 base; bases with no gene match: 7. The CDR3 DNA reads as TGCAGCGTTGAAGCAGGGACAGGGATCGGCTATGGCTACACCTTC. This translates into CSVEAGTGIGYGYTF.

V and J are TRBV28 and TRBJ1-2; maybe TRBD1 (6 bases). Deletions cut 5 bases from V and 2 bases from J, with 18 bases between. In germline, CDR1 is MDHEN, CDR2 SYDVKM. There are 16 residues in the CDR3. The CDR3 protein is CASSHRVEWQNYGYTF. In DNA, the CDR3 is TGTGCCAGCAGTCACAGGGTTGAGTGGCAAAACTATGGCTACACCTTC.

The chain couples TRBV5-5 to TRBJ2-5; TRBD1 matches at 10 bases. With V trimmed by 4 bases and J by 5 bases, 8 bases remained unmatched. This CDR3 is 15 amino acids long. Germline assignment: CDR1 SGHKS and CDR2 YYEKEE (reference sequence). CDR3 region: CASSPGTGVGETQYF. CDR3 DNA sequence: TGTGCCAGCAGCCCAGGGACAGGGGTCGGGGAGACCCAGTACTTC.

The CDR3 DNA sequence: TGTGCCAGTAGTACAGGACAGGGGGCGTCTGGGGCCAACGTCCTGACTTTC. Translated, it gives CASSTGQGASGANVLTF. The chain has TRBV19 and TRBJ2-6; 11 positions agree with TRBD1. This CDR3 contains 17 residues. Looked up from germline, CDR1 is LNHDA and CDR2 is SQIVND (reference sequence). J lost 1 base, V lost 4 bases, and 3 bases had no gene match.

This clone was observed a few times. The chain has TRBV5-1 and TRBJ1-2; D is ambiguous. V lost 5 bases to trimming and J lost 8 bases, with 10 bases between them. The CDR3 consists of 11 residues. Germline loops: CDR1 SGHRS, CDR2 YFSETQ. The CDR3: CASRGWWGYTF. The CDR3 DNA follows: TGCGCCAGCAGAGGCTGGTGGGGCTACACCTTC.

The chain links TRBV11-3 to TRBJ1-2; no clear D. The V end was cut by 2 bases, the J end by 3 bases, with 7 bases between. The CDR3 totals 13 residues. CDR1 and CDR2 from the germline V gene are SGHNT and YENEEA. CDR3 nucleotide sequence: TGTGCCAGCAGCTTACCTCAATACTATGGCTACACCTTC. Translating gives CASSLPQYYGYTF.

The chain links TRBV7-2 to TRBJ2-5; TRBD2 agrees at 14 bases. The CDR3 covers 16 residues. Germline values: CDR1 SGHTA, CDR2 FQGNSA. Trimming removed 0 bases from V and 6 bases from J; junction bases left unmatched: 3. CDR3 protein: CASSLAGTSGRKTQYF. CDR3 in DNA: TGTGCCAGCAGCTTAGCGGGGACTAGCGGGAGAAAGACCCAGTACTTC.

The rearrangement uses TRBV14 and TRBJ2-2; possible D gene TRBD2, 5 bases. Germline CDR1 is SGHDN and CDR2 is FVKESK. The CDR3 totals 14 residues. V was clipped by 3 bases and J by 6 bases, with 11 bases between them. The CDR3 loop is CASSQIARAGELFF. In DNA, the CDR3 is TGTGCCAGCAGCCAGATAGCGAGGGCCGGGGAGCTGTTTTTT.

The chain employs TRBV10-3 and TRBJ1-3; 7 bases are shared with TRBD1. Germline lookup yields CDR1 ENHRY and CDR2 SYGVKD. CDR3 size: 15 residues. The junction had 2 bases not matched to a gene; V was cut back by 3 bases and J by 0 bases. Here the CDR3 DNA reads TGTGCCATCAGTGAAGGGACAGTCTCTGGAAACACCATATATTTT. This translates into CAISEGTVSGNTIYF.

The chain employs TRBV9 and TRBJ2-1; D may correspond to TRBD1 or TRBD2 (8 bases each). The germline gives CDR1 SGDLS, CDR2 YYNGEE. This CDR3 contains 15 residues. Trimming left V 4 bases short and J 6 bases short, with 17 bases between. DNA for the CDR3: TGTGCCAGCAGCTCCCTTAGCGGGACAGGCAATGAGCAGTTCTTC. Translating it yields CASSSLSGTGNEQFF. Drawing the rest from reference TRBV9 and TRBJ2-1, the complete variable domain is DSGVTQTPKHLITATGQRVTLRCSPRSGDLSVYWYQQSLDQGLQFLIQYYNGEERAKGNILERFSAQQFPDLHSELNLSSLELGDSALYFCASSSLSGTGNEQFFGPGTRLTVL.

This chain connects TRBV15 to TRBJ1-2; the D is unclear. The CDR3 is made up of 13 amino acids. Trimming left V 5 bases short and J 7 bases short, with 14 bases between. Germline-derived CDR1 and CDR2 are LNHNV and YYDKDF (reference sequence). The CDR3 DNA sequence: TGTGCCACCAGCCCTGAGTGGGGTTTTGGCTACACCTTC. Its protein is CATSPEWGFGYTF.

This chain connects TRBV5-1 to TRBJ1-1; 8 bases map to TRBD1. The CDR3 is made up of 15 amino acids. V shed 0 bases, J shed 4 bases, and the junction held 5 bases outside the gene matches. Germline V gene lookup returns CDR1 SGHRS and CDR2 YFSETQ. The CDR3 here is CASSLAGQGSTEAFF. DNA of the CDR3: TGCGCCAGCAGCTTGGCCGGACAGGGAAGCACTGAAGCTTTCTTT.

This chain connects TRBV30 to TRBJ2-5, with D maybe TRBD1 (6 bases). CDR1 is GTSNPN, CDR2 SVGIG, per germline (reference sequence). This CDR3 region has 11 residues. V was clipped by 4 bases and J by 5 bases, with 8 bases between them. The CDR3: CAWTQGETQYF. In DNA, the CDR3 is TGTGCCTGGACGCAGGGGGAGACCCAGTACTTC.

The DNA of the CDR3 is TGTGCCAGCTCACTAGCGCCAGGGACAGTATACAATGAGCAGTTCTTC. Its protein product is CASSLAPGTVYNEQFF. The V gene is TRBV18, the J gene TRBJ2-1; 7 bases agree with TRBD1. CDR1 is KGHSH and CDR2 is LQKENI in the germline V gene. J lost 4 bases, V lost 4 bases, and 10 bases had no gene match. CDR3 length: 16 residues.

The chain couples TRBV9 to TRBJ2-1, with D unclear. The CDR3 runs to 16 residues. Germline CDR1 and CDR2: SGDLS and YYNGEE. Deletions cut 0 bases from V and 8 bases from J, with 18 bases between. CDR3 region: CASSVEGRYDLDEQFF. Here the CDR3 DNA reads TGTGCCAGCAGCGTAGAAGGCAGGTATGATTTGGATGAGCAGTTCTTC. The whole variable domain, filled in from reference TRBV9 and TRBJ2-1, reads DSGVTQTPKHLITATGQRVTLRCSPRSGDLSVYWYQQSLDQGLQFLIQYYNGEERAKGNILERFSAQQFPDLHSELNLSSLELGDSALYFCASSVEGRYDLDEQFFGPGTRLTVL.

The CDR3, as DNA: TGTGCCAGCAGCACCGGGACTAGCGGGAGGGCCGCCACAGATACGCAGTATTTT. Amino acid sequence: CASSTGTSGRAATDTQYF. The chain couples TRBV9 to TRBJ2-3, with 16 nucleotides matching TRBD2. Germline V CDR1 and CDR2: SGDLS, YYNGEE. This CDR3 comprises 18 residues. V trimming: 4 bases; J trimming: 2 bases; junction bases outside the gene matches: 7.

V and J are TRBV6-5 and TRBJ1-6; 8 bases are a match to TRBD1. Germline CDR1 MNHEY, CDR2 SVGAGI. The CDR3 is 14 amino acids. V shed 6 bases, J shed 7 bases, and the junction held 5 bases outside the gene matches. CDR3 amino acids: CASSPGTGNSPLHF. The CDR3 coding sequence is TGTGCCAGCAGCCCCGGGACAGGAAATTCACCCCTCCACTTT.

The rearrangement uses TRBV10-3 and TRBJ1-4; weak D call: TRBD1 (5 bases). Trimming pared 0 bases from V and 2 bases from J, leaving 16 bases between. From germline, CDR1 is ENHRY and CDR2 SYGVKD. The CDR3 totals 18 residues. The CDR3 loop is CAISESRGGSRTNEKLFF. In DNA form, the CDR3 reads TGTGCCATCAGTGAGTCTAGGGGTGGTTCAAGGACTAATGAAAAACTGTTTTTT.

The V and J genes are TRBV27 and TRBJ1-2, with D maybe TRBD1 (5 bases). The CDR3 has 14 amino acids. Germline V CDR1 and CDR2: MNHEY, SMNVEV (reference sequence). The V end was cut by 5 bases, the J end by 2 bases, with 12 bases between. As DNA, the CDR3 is TGTGCCAGCAGTGCCGGCCGGACAAACTATGGCTACACCTTC. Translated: CASSAGRTNYGYTF.

In DNA form, the CDR3 reads TGTGCCAGCAGCTGGGGAGCCGGGGAGCTGTTTTTT. The encoded protein is CASSWGAGELFF. The chain carries TRBV28 and TRBJ2-2, with D maybe TRBD2 (5 bases). CDR1 MDHEN and CDR2 SYDVKM come from the germline V gene. Trimming removed 6 bases at V and 6 bases at J, with 8 bases between. The CDR3 is made up of 12 amino acids. The whole variable domain, remainder taken from reference TRBV28 and TRBJ2-2, is DVKVTQSSRYLVKRTGEKVFLECVQDMDHENMFWYRQDPGLGLRLIYFSYDVKMKEKGDIPEGYSVSREKKERFSLILESASTNQTSMYLCASSWGAGELFFGEGSRLTVL.

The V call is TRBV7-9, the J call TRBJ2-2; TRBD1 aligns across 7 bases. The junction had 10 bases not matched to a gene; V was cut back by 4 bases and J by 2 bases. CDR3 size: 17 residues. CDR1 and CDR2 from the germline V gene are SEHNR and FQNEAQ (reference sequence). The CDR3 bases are TGTGCCAGCAGCTGGAATTCCGGGACAGCCAACACCGGGGAGCTGTTTTTT. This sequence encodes CASSWNSGTANTGELFF.

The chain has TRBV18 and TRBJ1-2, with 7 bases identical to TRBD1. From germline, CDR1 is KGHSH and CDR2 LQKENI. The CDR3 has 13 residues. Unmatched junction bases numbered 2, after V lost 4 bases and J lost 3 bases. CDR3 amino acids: CASSRQGDYGYTF. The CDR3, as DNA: TGTGCCAGCTCACGACAGGGTGACTATGGCTACACCTTC.

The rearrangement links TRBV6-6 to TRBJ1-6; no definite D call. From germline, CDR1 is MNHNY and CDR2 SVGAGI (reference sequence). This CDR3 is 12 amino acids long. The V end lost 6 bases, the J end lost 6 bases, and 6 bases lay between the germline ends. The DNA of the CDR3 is TGTGCCAGCAGCACCATTAATTCACCCCTCCACTTT. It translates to CASSTINSPLHF.

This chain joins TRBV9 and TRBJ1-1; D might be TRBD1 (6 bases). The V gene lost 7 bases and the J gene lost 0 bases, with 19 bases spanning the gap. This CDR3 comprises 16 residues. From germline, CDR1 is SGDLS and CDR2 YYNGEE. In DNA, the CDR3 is TGTGCCAGCTCCAGGCCAGGGGACCCCATGAACACTGAAGCTTTCTTT. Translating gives CASSRPGDPMNTEAFF. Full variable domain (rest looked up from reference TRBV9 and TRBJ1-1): DSGVTQTPKHLITATGQRVTLRCSPRSGDLSVYWYQQSLDQGLQFLIQYYNGEERAKGNILERFSAQQFPDLHSELNLSSLELGDSALYFCASSRPGDPMNTEAFFGQGTRLTVV.

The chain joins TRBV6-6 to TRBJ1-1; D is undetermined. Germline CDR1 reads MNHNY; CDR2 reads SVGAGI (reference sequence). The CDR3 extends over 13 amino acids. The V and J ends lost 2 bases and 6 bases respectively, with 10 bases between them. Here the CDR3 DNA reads TGTGCCAGCAGTTACGCCTTAGGGCCTGAAGCTTTCTTT. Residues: CASSYALGPEAFF.